Listed below are T cell receptor beta chains from one sample, sequenced in a study of T cell responses to AZD1222 COVID-19 vaccine. Some clones are missing from TCRdb's copy, which holds only in-frame ones; the method was immunoSEQ multiplex PCR. Among around 130,000 clones, about 94% were seen once, and the ten largest hold approximately 7%. The source material was peripheral blood, sampled on day 0 of AZD1222 vaccination. All receptors come from an adult in good health. Both conserved end residues are part of each CDR3. Fields, in order: V gene, clone size, D gene, J gene, CDR3 length, CDR3 DNA, CDR3 protein. A D gene is named only where the DNA matches it firmly. Clone size is stated in some rows and not others, as once, few, many or a class when expanded.

>TRBV10-3|-|TRBD1|TRBJ1-1|15
TGTGCCATCAGTGTTGAACGGACAGGGGTCACTGAAGCTTTCTTT
CAISVERTGVTEAFF
>TRBV11-3|once|-|TRBJ2-1|15
TGTGCCAGCAGCTTAGTCCTGAGCTCCTACAATGAGCAGTTCTTC
CASSLVLSSYNEQFF
>TRBV18|-|TRBD1|TRBJ2-5|15
TGTGCCAGCTCACCACAGGGACAGGGCTTAGAGACCCAGTACTTC
CASSPQGQGLETQYF
>TRBV30|-|TRBD1|TRBJ1-1|15
TGTGCCTGGACCGGACAGGGAGGGGGGGACACTGAAGCTTTCTTT
CAWTGQGGGDTEAFF
>TRBV20-1|once|TRBD1|TRBJ2-3|17
TGCAGTGCTAGTGGCGCCATGGGACAGGGGATTGCAGATACGCAGTATTTT
CSASGAMGQGIADTQYF
>TRBV18|-|-|TRBJ1-5|14
TGTGCCAGCTCACCATCAGGGAGTAATCAGCCCCAGCATTTT
CASSPSGSNQPQHF
>TRBV4-1|few|TRBD1|TRBJ2-7|16
TGCGCCAGCAGCCAAGATCACTCACAGGGGAGCTACGAGCAGTACTTC
CASSQDHSQGSYEQYF
>TRBV4-1|-|TRBD1|TRBJ2-3|15
TGCGCCAGCAGCCAAGACGGACAGGTGGCAGATACGCAGTATTTT
CASSQDGQVADTQYF
>TRBV6-1|-|-|TRBJ1-6|15
TGTGCCAGCAGTGAAAGGCGGTGGCAGGATTCACCCCTCCACTTT
CASSERRWQDSPLHF
>TRBV18|-|-|TRBJ1-2|13
TGTGCCAGCTCACCGGGAAGAGACAGAGGCTACACCTTC
CASSPGRDRGYTF
>TRBV19|-|-|TRBJ1-5|14
TGTGCCAGTAGTAAAGGGTATAGCAATCAGCCCCAGCATTTT
CASSKGYSNQPQHF
>TRBV4-2|-|-|TRBJ1-5|12
TGTGCCAGCAGCCAAGGGAATCAGCCCCAGCATTTT
CASSQGNQPQHF
>TRBV14|medium-sized|-|TRBJ2-7|16
TGTGCCAGCAGCCAGGGGTCCCTCGGCGGGCCTGATGAGCAGTACTTC
CASSQGSLGGPDEQYF
>TRBV9|-|TRBD1|TRBJ2-1|16
TGTGCCAGCAGCGTAGCAGGCGGACAGGGCTACAATGAGCAGTTCTTC
CASSVAGGQGYNEQFF
>TRBV12-3/TRBV12-4|-|-|TRBJ1-2|13
TGTGCCAGCAGTCCGACAGGTTCCTATGGCTACACCTTC
CASSPTGSYGYTF
>TRBV28|-|-|TRBJ1-6|13
TGTGCCAGCAGTCCAATGGGACGTTCACCCCTCCACTTT
CASSPMGRSPLHF